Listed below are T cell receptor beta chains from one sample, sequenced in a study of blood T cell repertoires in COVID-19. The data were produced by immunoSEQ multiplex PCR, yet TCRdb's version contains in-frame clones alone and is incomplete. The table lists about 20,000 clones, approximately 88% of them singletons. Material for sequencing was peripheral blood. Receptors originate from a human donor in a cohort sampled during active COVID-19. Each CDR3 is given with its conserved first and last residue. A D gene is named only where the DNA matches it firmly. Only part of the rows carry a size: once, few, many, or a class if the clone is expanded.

CASSLGSTNTGELFF	TGTGCCAGCAGCCTAGGGAGCACGAACACCGGGGAGCTGTTTTTT	TRBV11-2	TRBJ2-2	.	.
CASSLGQVSYNEQFF	TGCGCCAGCAGCTTGGGACAGGTCTCCTACAATGAGCAGTTCTTC	TRBV5-1	TRBJ2-1	.	once
CASSQDSGVGANVLTF	TGTGCCAGCAGCCAAGATTCCGGGGTCGGGGCCAACGTCCTGACTTTC	TRBV3-1/TRBV3-2	TRBJ2-6	.	.
CASSLNGQVSGELFF	TGTGCCAGCAGCTTGAATGGACAGGTATCCGGGGAGCTGTTTTTT	TRBV5-8	TRBJ2-2	TRBD1	.
CASSSGQGGSYEQYF	TGTGCCAGCAGTTCCGGACAGGGAGGGTCTTACGAGCAGTACTTC	TRBV28	TRBJ2-7	.	.
CASSLVGRGYSNQPQHF	TGTGCCAGCAGTTTAGTAGGCAGGGGTTATAGCAATCAGCCCCAGCATTTT	TRBV28	TRBJ1-5	.	.
CASSGGTGNRYF	TGTGCCAGCAGTGGGGGGACAGGGAATAGATACTTC	TRBV12-3/TRBV12-4	TRBJ2-4	TRBD1	.
CASSPRTHSSYGYTF	TGTGCCAGCAGCCCCCGGACTCATTCGTCCTATGGCTACACCTTC	TRBV7-8	TRBJ1-2	.	.
CATRGGQETQYF	TGTGCCACGAGGGGGGGGCAAGAGACCCAGTACTTC	TRBV19	TRBJ2-5	.	once
CASSEGPQHF	TGTGCCAGCAGTGAGGGCCCCCAGCATTTT	TRBV6-1	TRBJ1-5	.	.
CASSPRGGGAFF	TGTGCCAGCTCACCACGGGGCGGTGGAGCTTTCTTT	TRBV18	TRBJ1-1	.	.
CASSPGYGYGYTF	TGCGCCAGCAGTCCAGGGTATGGCTATGGCTACACCTTC	TRBV5-1	TRBJ1-2	.	.
CASSHTGTGNGYTF	TGTGCCAGCAGTCACACCGGGACAGGGAATGGCTACACCTTC	TRBV27	TRBJ1-2	TRBD1	.
CASSELRWSPSTDTQYF	TGTGCCAGCAGTGAGTTGAGGTGGAGCCCCAGCACAGATACGCAGTATTTT	TRBV27	TRBJ2-3	.	.
CASSYQRQGAASGYTF	TGTGCCAGCAGTTACCAACGCCAGGGGGCTGCCTCTGGCTACACCTTC	TRBV6-5	TRBJ1-2	TRBD1	.
CASSLRQHTGELFF	TGTGCCAGCAGCTTACGACAGCACACCGGGGAGCTGTTTTTT	TRBV9	TRBJ2-2	.	.
CASSSSTRNEQFF	TGTGCCAGCAGCTCGTCAACGAGAAATGAGCAGTTCTTC	TRBV7-9	TRBJ2-1	.	.
CASDRTGPYEQYF	TGTGCCAGCGACAGGACAGGGCCCTACGAGCAGTACTTC	TRBV2	TRBJ2-7	TRBD1	.
CASSLASGVNTEAFF	TGTGCCAGCAGTTTAGCTTCCGGGGTTAACACTGAAGCTTTCTTT	TRBV27	TRBJ1-1	.	.
CASSLRGLGNTIYF	TGTGCCAGCAGCCTCAGGGGGCTTGGAAACACCATATATTTT	TRBV5-6	TRBJ1-3	TRBD1	.
CASSQEGSGYEQYF	TGTGCCAGCAGCCAAGAGGGGTCGGGGTACGAGCAGTACTTC	TRBV3-1/TRBV3-2	TRBJ2-7	.	.
CASSTGQGNYGYTF	TGTGCCAGCAGCACCGGGCAGGGTAACTATGGCTACACCTTC	TRBV9	TRBJ1-2	.	.
CASSSRDRGNTIYF	TGTGCCAGCAGCTCCCGGGACAGGGGAAACACCATATATTTT	TRBV6-5	TRBJ1-3	TRBD1	.